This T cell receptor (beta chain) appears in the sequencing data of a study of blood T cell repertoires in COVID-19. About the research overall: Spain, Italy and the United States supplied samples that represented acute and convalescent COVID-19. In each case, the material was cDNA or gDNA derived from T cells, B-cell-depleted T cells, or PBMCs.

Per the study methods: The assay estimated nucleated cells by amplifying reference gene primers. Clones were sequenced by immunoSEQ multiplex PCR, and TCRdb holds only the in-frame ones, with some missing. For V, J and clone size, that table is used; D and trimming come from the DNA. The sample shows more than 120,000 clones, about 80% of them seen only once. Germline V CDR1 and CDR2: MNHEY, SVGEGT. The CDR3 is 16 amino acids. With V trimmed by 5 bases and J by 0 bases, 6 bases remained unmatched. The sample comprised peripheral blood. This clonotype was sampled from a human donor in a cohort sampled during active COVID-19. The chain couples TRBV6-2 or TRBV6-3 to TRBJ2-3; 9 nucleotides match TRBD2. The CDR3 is CASSIHSGSSTDTQYF. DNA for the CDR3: TGTGCCAGCAGTATACATAGCGGGAGTAGCACAGATACGCAGTATTTT.